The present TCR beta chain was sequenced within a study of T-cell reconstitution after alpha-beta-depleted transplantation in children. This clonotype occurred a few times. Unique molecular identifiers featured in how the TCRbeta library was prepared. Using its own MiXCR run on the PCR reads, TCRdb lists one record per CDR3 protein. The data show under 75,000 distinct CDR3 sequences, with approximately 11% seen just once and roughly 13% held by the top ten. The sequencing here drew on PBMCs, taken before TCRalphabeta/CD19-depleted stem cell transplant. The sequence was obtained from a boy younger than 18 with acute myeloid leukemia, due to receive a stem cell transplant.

The CDR3 loop reads CASDRGQHTDTQYF. The DNA of the CDR3 is TGTGCCAGCGATCGGGGACAGCACACAGATACGCAGTATTTT. This chain joins TRBV11-2 and TRBJ2-3; 7 bases line up with TRBD1. V dropped 8 bases and J dropped 2; count of bases not matched to a gene: 7. This CDR3 contains 14 residues. CDR1 and CDR2 (germline): SGHAT, FQNNGV.